A selection of T cell receptor beta chains follows, all from one sample in a study of technical replicates of blood from a few donors. Repertoires were generated with immunoSEQ multiplex PCR, while TCRdb's copy carries only in-frame clones and drops some. This repertoire shows about 85,000 clones, around 94% found once; its top ten account for around 0.25%. Input material: T cells isolated from PBMCs. These receptors all come from a human donor in good health. Each CDR3 is given with its conserved first and last residue. Fields, in order: D gene, J gene, V gene, clone size, CDR3 protein, CDR3 DNA. The D gene is left open where the match is weak. A row's size may be missing; if present it is once, few, many or a size class.

TRBD1 | TRBJ1-6 | TRBV6-5 | NA | CASSGRDRGYSPLHF | TGTGCCAGCAGTGGCCGGGACAGGGGTTATTCACCCCTCCACTTT
TRBD1 | TRBJ2-7 | TRBV19 | NA | CASSPSLETGYHEQYF | TGTGCCAGTTCCCCGTCCCTCGAGACAGGGTACCACGAGCAGTACTTC
TRBD1 | TRBJ1-1 | TRBV5-1 | NA | CASSVDRAFDHEAFF | TGCGCCAGCAGCGTGGACAGGGCCTTCGACCACGAAGCTTTCTTT
TRBD2 | TRBJ2-7 | TRBV28 | once | CASSARRLAEVTYEQYF | TGTGCCAGCAGCGCACGGCGACTAGCGGAAGTCACGTACGAGCAGTACTTC
NA | TRBJ2-1 | TRBV18 | NA | CASSPVYNEQFF | TGTGCCAGCTCACCCGTGTACAATGAGCAGTTCTTC
NA | TRBJ1-3 | TRBV6-6 | NA | CASSYSSGVSGNTIYF | TGTGCCAGCAGTTACTCGAGCGGGGTATCTGGAAACACCATATATTTT
TRBD1 | TRBJ2-7 | TRBV28 | NA | CASSLEGNSDRGPSYEQYF | TGTGCCAGCAGTTTAGAGGGAAATAGTGACAGGGGGCCCTCCTACGAGCAGTACTTC
TRBD1 | TRBJ1-1 | TRBV5-1 | NA | CASSLQGARMNTEAFF | TGCGCCAGCAGCTTACAGGGGGCGAGGATGAACACTGAAGCTTTCTTT
NA | TRBJ1-1 | TRBV5-1 | NA | CASSYGENTEAFF | TGCGCCAGCAGCTACGGGGAGAACACTGAAGCTTTCTTT
TRBD1 | TRBJ1-2 | TRBV10-3 | NA | CATWTGDFYYGYTF | TGTGCCACCTGGACAGGGGATTTTTACTATGGCTACACCTTC
NA | TRBJ2-7 | TRBV5-6 | NA | CASSYGGGEQYF | TGTGCCAGCAGCTACGGGGGTGGCGAGCAGTACTTC
NA | TRBJ1-6 | TRBV9 | NA | CASSVRGSYNSPLHF | TGTGCCAGCAGCGTACGAGGCTCCTATAATTCACCCCTCCACTTT
NA | TRBJ1-4 | TRBV6-5 | NA | CASSYVHSNEKLFF | TGTGCCAGCAGTTACGTCCACTCTAATGAAAAACTGTTTTTT
NA | TRBJ2-2 | TRBV7-9 | NA | CASSLESPGSGSQAGELFF | TGTGCCAGCAGCTTAGAGTCTCCAGGGTCGGGTTCCCAAGCAGGGGAGCTGTTTTTT
NA | TRBJ1-5 | TRBV5-1 | NA | CASSLIGGQPQHF | TGCGCCAGCAGCTTGATCGGTGGTCAGCCCCAGCATTTT
TRBD1 | TRBJ1-1 | TRBV6-1 | few | CASIRGQKNTEAFF | TGTGCCAGCATTCGGGGACAGAAAAACACTGAAGCTTTCTTT
NA | TRBJ1-4 | TRBV27 | NA | CASSQGYGNEKLFF | TGTGCCAGCAGTCAGGGTTATGGTAATGAAAAACTGTTTTTT
NA | TRBJ2-2 | TRBV11-3 | NA | CASSLGAASRNGELFF | TGTGCCAGCAGCTTAGGAGCGGCTAGCAGGAACGGGGAGCTGTTTTTT
NA | TRBJ1-5 | TRBV18 | NA | CASSLDRTSNQPQHF | TGTGCCAGCTCCCTAGACAGGACCAGCAATCAGCCCCAGCATTTT
NA | TRBJ2-3 | TRBV15 | NA | CATSRVEVPDTQYF | TGTGCCACCAGCAGAGTCGAGGTTCCAGATACGCAGTATTTT
NA | TRBJ2-3 | TRBV6-5 | NA | CASSYSPRTDTQYF | TGTGCCAGCAGTTACTCTCCCAGGACAGATACGCAGTATTTT
NA | TRBJ2-5 | TRBV21-1 | NA | CASSKSIGAGQETQYF | TGTGCCAGCAGCAAAAGTATCGGAGCGGGCCAAGAGACCCAGTACTTC
TRBD1 | TRBJ1-6 | TRBV11-3 | NA | CASSEGDSPTPLHF | TGTGCCAGCAGCGAAGGGGACAGTCCTACACCCCTCCACTTT
TRBD2 | TRBJ2-1 | TRBV25-1 | once | CASSELGLAVNEQFF | TGTGCCAGCAGTGAATTGGGACTAGCGGTCAATGAGCAGTTCTTC
NA | TRBJ2-5 | TRBV7-8 | NA | CASSLALEETQYF | TGTGCCAGCAGCTTAGCGCTAGAAGAGACCCAGTACTTC
TRBD2 | TRBJ2-3 | TRBV6-4 | NA | CASSDPTSGVASTDTQYF | TGTGCCAGCAGTGATCCCACTAGCGGGGTCGCTAGCACAGATACGCAGTATTTT
TRBD2 | TRBJ2-5 | TRBV4-1 | NA | CASSDLLAGGETQYF | TGCGCCAGCAGCGACCTACTAGCGGGAGGGGAGACCCAGTACTTC
NA | TRBJ1-1 | TRBV5-1 | NA | CASSLAGTGTLNTEAFF | TGCGCCAGCAGCTTGGCAGGGACGGGGACATTGAACACTGAAGCTTTCTTT
NA | TRBJ2-7 | TRBV4-1 | NA | CASSRGRGGAYEQYF | TGCGCCAGCAGCCGGGGTAGGGGCGGGGCCTACGAGCAGTACTTC
NA | TRBJ2-1 | TRBV7-8 | NA | CASSSMPPPGTEQFF | TGTGCCAGCAGCTCTATGCCCCCTCCCGGGACAGAGCAGTTCTTC
NA | TRBJ2-7 | TRBV6-6 | NA | CASSYFNADEQYF | TGTGCCAGCAGTTACTTTAACGCGGACGAGCAGTACTTC
TRBD1 | TRBJ1-4 | TRBV19 | NA | CASSSAGTGAEKLFF | TGTGCCAGTAGTTCAGCCGGGACAGGGGCGGAAAAACTGTTTTTT
NA | TRBJ2-7 | TRBV5-1 | few | CASSLDIPGLQTYEQYF | TGCGCCAGCAGCTTGGATATTCCGGGACTCCAAACCTACGAGCAGTACTTC